The source of this T cell receptor beta chain is a study of shared clonotypes between healthy human individuals. For every subset, genomic DNA was evenly distributed across several immunoSEQ plates. DNA from unsorted PBMC was sequenced on ten immunoSEQ deep assay plates. Clones were read by immunoSEQ multiplex PCR, and TCRdb kept only the in-frame ones, dropping some. The data show about 530,000 clones, roughly 79% seen once. The germline gives CDR1 LGHNA, CDR2 YNFKEQ. The J segment lost 2 bases and the V segment lost 7 bases, leaving 9 bases of the junction unmatched. The CDR3 is made up of 17 amino acids.

Material: PBMCs. J is TRBJ2-5 and V is TRBV4-2; 14 bases line up with TRBD2. This receptor was obtained from a woman aged 40 to 50 in good health. Some clones in this sample may be carry-over from other donors' samples. The CDR3 region has the DNA TGTGCCAGCACCCCGGGACTAGCGGGAGTAGGGCAAGAGACCCAGTACTTC. Encoded protein: CASTPGLAGVGQETQYF.